This T cell receptor (beta chain) was recorded in a study of beta chain features in type 1 diabetes. Broader study findings: A potential PCR bias toward shorter templates would be equal in patient and control samples.

V was pared by 1 base and J by 3 bases, with 13 bases between. Germline lookup yields CDR1 SGHNT and CDR2 YYREEE (reference sequence). The CDR3 loop spans 15 amino acids. This clone was detected only a few times. The antigen remains unidentified. Reverse transcribing all isolated RNA meant expressed TCRB transcripts were sequenced. Sequencing was performed with immunoSEQ multiplex PCR; in TCRdb, only in-frame clones are kept and a portion is missing. The sample gives hundreds of thousands of clones, around 15% of which show up once; around 0.095% is in the top ten. This TCR derives from a man aged 18 to 30 in good health. The gene calls are TRBV5-4 and TRBJ2-5, with a possible D match to TRBD1 (6 bases). The sequencing sample was made of naive CD4+ T cells from blood. CDR3 protein: CASSLSAGVEETQYF. CDR3 nucleotide sequence: TGTGCCAGCAGCTTGTCGGCAGGGGTAGAAGAGACCCAGTACTTC.